Below are 21 T cell receptor beta chains sequenced from a single sample in a study of monozygotic twins with inflammatory bowel disease. TCRdb reprocessed the 5' RACE reads, keeping one entry per CDR3 protein, no DNA. The sample features approximately 340,000 distinct CDR3 sequences, with around 2% in its top ten. The sample comprised blood. All receptors derive from a human donor with ulcerative colitis or Crohn's disease, or a healthy co-twin of an affected twin (not recorded which).

V gene TRBV25-1 combines with J gene TRBJ2-7; TCRdb outputs TRBD2, but without DNA this stays unchecked. The germline V gene encodes CDR1 MGHDK and CDR2 SYGVNS. This CDR3 region has 15 residues. The CDR3 protein is CASSESGLLSYEQYF.

The chain has TRBV6-2 or TRBV6-3 and TRBJ2-1; checking the TCRdb D call of TRBD1 is not possible without DNA. CDR3 length equals 15 residues. Germline values: CDR1 MNHEY, CDR2 SVGEGT. The CDR3 loop reads CASSYSTGVYNEQFF.

The chain combines TRBV19 with TRBJ2-2; TCRdb lists TRBD1, though no DNA is available to test this call. Germline V gene data show CDR1 as LNHDA and CDR2 as SQIVND (reference sequence). The length of the CDR3 is 15 residues. The CDR3: CATQPGQVFTGELFF.

CDR3 sequence reads: CASRTGNTGELFF. The chain uses TRBV7-2 and TRBJ2-2; TCRdb picks TRBD1, but there is no DNA to check that call. Germline V gene sequence: CDR1 SGHTA, CDR2 FQGNSA. This CDR3 has 13 amino acids.

The V and J genes are TRBV11-2 and TRBJ2-7; with no DNA, the TCRdb D assignment of TRBD2 cannot be verified. Germline V gives CDR1 SGHAT, CDR2 FQNNGV. The CDR3 has 14 amino acids. The CDR3 reads CASSFSGLLYEQYF.

The V call is TRBV2, the J call TRBJ1-1; the TCRdb D gene call, TRBD1, has no DNA to confirm it. This CDR3 has 15 amino acids. Per germline, CDR1 SNHLY and CDR2 FYNNEI. CDR3 sequence: CASIQDGAVNTEAFF.

The chain links TRBV30 to TRBJ1-1. CDR1 and CDR2 (germline): GTSNPN, SVGIG (reference sequence). The CDR3 has 14 residues. The CDR3 loop is CAWSRMAMNTEAFF.

The J gene is TRBJ1-6, the V gene TRBV12-3 or TRBV12-4. The CDR3 has 13 residues. CDR3 in amino acids: CASSLTYNSPLHF.

The chain recombines TRBV7-3 with TRBJ2-1. Germline CDR1 reads SGHTA; CDR2 reads FQGTGA. The CDR3 length is 16 residues. This CDR3 is CASSPTGGSSYNEQFF.

The gene calls are TRBV11-2 and TRBJ2-1; TCRdb outputs TRBD1, but without DNA this stays unchecked. Germline values: CDR1 SGHAT, CDR2 FQNNGV. The CDR3 length is 15 residues. The CDR3 is CASSLSVDSYNEQFF.

The chain has TRBV6-1 and TRBJ2-1; TCRdb outputs TRBD2, but without DNA this stays unchecked. CDR1 is MNHNS, CDR2 SASEGT, per germline. This CDR3 region has 15 residues. This CDR3 reads CATTLLAAVYNEQFF.

V usage is TRBV5-1 and J usage is TRBJ2-3; TCRdb selects TRBD1, and the lack of DNA leaves this call unchecked. Germline CDR1 and CDR2: SGHRS and YFSETQ. The CDR3 runs to 13 residues. Here the CDR3 reads CASSPGLSDTQYF.

The chain employs TRBV20-1 and TRBJ2-3; TCRdb outputs TRBD1, but without DNA this stays unchecked. This CDR3 comprises 12 residues. CDR1 is DFQATT, CDR2 SNEGSKA, per germline (reference sequence). CDR3 residues: CSAPRGAYTQYF.

The CDR3 here is CASRTTSTEAFF. This chain connects TRBV6-6 to TRBJ1-1. From germline, CDR1 is MNHNY and CDR2 SVGAGI (reference sequence). The CDR3 length is 12 residues.

This sequence joins TRBV20-1 and TRBJ2-7. Germline V gives CDR1 DFQATT, CDR2 SNEGSKA (reference sequence). The CDR3 has 12 residues. CDR3 sequence reads: CSTPRQVYEQYF.

The V call is TRBV28, the J call TRBJ2-5; TCRdb picks TRBD1, but there is no DNA to check that call. CDR1 and CDR2 (germline): MDHEN, SYDVKM. The CDR3 length is 16 residues. Here the CDR3 reads CASSLLTGGILETQYF.

The rearrangement joins TRBV7-9 to TRBJ2-7. From germline, CDR1 is SEHNR and CDR2 FQNEAQ (reference sequence). The CDR3 has 16 residues. The CDR3 spells CASSLDRPIFVDEQYF.

This sequence joins TRBV11-2 and TRBJ2-3; with no DNA, the TCRdb D assignment of TRBD2 cannot be verified. Germline V CDR1 and CDR2: SGHAT, FQNNGV. CDR3 length equals 16 residues. The CDR3 here is CASSLALAGGPGTQYF.

This chain uses TRBV29-1 with TRBJ1-2; TCRdb returns TRBD1, unconfirmable since there is no DNA. This CDR3 has 11 amino acids. Germline values: CDR1 SQVTM, CDR2 ANQGSEA. The CDR3 loop is CSAGQGAVYTF.

The chain is built from TRBV9 and TRBJ2-2. The V gene's germline CDR1 is SGDLS and CDR2 YYNGEE. The CDR3 is made up of 13 amino acids. The CDR3: CASSANRAGELFF.

The chain is built from TRBV15 and TRBJ1-2. Looked up from germline, CDR1 is LNHNV and CDR2 is YYDKDF (reference sequence). The CDR3 spans 11 residues. CDR3 loop: CATSRDARYTF.